This TCR beta chain was found in a study of T cell repertoires in cytomegalovirus infection. General study results and limits: Clonotype analysis showed dominance of the ex vivo response by HLA-C-restricted CMV-specific TCR beta clonotypes.

This clonotype was observed many times. Its target is unknown. The germline V gene encodes CDR1 DFQATT and CDR2 SNEGSKA (reference sequence). The ends lost 5 bases at V and 0 bases at J; junction bases unmatched: 4. The CDR3 is 15 amino acids. TCRdb reanalysed the reads using MiXCR and keeps one entry per CDR3 protein. The table lists hundreds of thousands of distinct CDR3 sequences, approximately 7% of them singletons, with 5.5% to 8% in the top ten. The sequenced sample was PBMCs. V usage is TRBV20-1 and J usage is TRBJ1-6; the match to TRBD1 covers 7 bases. This TCR was sampled from a human donor in good health (CMV status not recorded). Some clones in this sample may be carry-over from other donors' samples. The CDR3 nucleotides are TGCAGTGCTCTAAACAGGGGCTCCTATAATTCACCCCTCCACTTT. Amino acid sequence: CSALNRGSYNSPLHF.